The 27 T cell receptor beta chains reported below all come from one sample, sequenced in a study of blood T cells in healthy people across ages (dated by TCRdb to 2013 to 2016). Receptor libraries were prepared by 5' RACE. A second PCR of roughly 7 to 12 cycles was run with a J-beta primer mix and a sample-barcoded 5' primer. TCRdb passed the public sequencing reads through fastp at Q25 and MiXCR, retaining productive beta sequences. Identical CDR3 proteins give one entry, which carries the most common genes and DNA. The sample contains over 1,500,000 distinct CDR3 sequences, around 42% of them found a single time. The top ten constitute 20% to 25% of the sample. Sequenced input: blood. All receptors come from a human donor in good health.

This rearrangement joins TRBV7-8 to TRBJ2-3; D gene unclear. Germline CDR1 reads SGHVS; CDR2 reads FQNEAQ. CDR3 length equals 17 residues. V lost 1 base, J lost 3 bases, and 17 bases lay in between. CDR3 loop: CASSLESLSLGTDTQYF. CDR3 coding DNA: TGTGCCAGCAGCTTAGAATCGTTATCTCTGGGGACAGATACGCAGTATTTT.

The chain recombines TRBV7-2 with TRBJ1-2; perhaps TRBD1 as D (5 bases). CDR1 is SGHTA, CDR2 FQGNSA, per germline. Trimming left V 1 base short and J 10 bases short, with 13 bases between. This CDR3 spans 13 amino acids. The CDR3 here is CASSLGPPGAYTF. The DNA of the CDR3 is TGTGCCAGCAGCTTAGGTCCCCCCGGGGCCTACACCTTC.

This clonotype was found a few times. The V and J genes are TRBV4-3 and TRBJ1-4, with 11 bases that match TRBD1. Looked up from germline, CDR1 is LGHNA and CDR2 is YSLEER. J was trimmed by 2 bases and V by 4 bases; bases with no gene match: 6. The CDR3 totals 17 residues. The CDR3 bases are TGCGCCAGCAGCCCCCGGACAGGGGGCGAGACTAATGAAAAACTGTTTTTT. As protein: CASSPRTGGETNEKLFF.

The chain links TRBV12-3 or TRBV12-4 to TRBJ2-3; TRBD2 might be the D (5 bases). Trimming pared 8 bases from V and 11 bases from J, leaving 14 bases between. The CDR3 covers 11 residues. CDR3 coding DNA: TGTGCCAGCGTCAGAGCGGCTGGGCAGTATTTT. Its translation is CASVRAAGQYF.

The rearrangement links TRBV12-3 or TRBV12-4 to TRBJ1-2; D is undetermined. Trimming removed 4 bases from V and 8 bases from J, with 14 bases in between. The CDR3 runs to 13 residues. The CDR3: CASSYEAIRGYTF. The CDR3, as DNA: TGTGCCAGCAGTTATGAAGCGATCCGGGGCTACACCTTC.

This clonotype was detected only a few times. The chain links TRBV7-2 to TRBJ2-2; no clear D gene. The CDR3 spans 13 residues. CDR1 is SGHTA and CDR2 is FQGNSA in the germline V gene. Trimming cost V 5 bases and J 2 bases, with 6 bases left between them. The CDR3 DNA reads TGTGCCAGCAGCCCAAGAAACACCGGGGAGCTGTTTTTT. Its translation: CASSPRNTGELFF.

This clonotype was seen a single time. The chain couples TRBV25-1 to TRBJ1-1; D remains unclear. The CDR3 loop spans 18 amino acids. The V end was cut by 0 bases, the J end by 0 bases, with 17 bases between. CDR1 MGHDK and CDR2 SYGVNS come from the germline V gene. The CDR3 region has the DNA TGTGCCAGCAGTGAATACTTTCCCCCTTCCGGGGTGAACACTGAAGCTTTCTTT. It translates to CASSEYFPPSGVNTEAFF.

V usage is TRBV28 and J usage is TRBJ2-3; D is perhaps TRBD1 (6 bases). Germline V gene data show CDR1 as MDHEN and CDR2 as SYDVKM. Trimming took off 5 bases at V and 2 bases at J, with 14 bases between the two ends. The CDR3 has 15 residues. The CDR3 protein is CASSPSKGVTDTQYF. Here the CDR3 DNA reads TGTGCCAGCAGTCCCTCCAAGGGGGTCACAGATACGCAGTATTTT.

This rearrangement joins TRBV5-1 to TRBJ1-2, with D hard to call. This CDR3 spans 14 amino acids. The germline V and J ends were trimmed by 2 bases and 5 bases, with 13 bases remaining between them. Germline CDR1 and CDR2: SGHRS and YFSETQ. Here the CDR3 DNA reads TGCGCCAGCAGCTTAGGCAACGGACTATATGGCTACACCTTC. As protein: CASSLGNGLYGYTF.

This clonotype was found a few times. This sequence joins TRBV4-2 and TRBJ2-1; a possible D gene is TRBD2 (6 bases). The CDR3 has 14 amino acids. Between the trimmed V and J ends, which lost 4 bases and 4 bases, there was a span of 11 bases. The V gene's germline CDR1 is LGHNA and CDR2 YNFKEQ. CDR3 region: CASSPGLGYNEQFF. The CDR3 nucleotides read TGTGCCAGCAGCCCGGGACTCGGGTACAATGAGCAGTTCTTC.

This clonotype was counted a few times. This chain connects TRBV20-1 to TRBJ2-1; D not resolved. This CDR3 is 13 amino acids long. Trimming removed 0 bases at V and 9 bases at J, with 12 bases between. The germline V gene encodes CDR1 DFQATT and CDR2 SNEGSKA (reference sequence). The CDR3 region is CSAREPIVVEQFF. The CDR3, as DNA: TGCAGTGCTAGAGAACCTATAGTAGTTGAGCAGTTCTTC.

The genes are TRBV19 and TRBJ1-5; 7 positions agree with TRBD1. Per the germline V gene, CDR1 is LNHDA and CDR2 is SQIVND (reference sequence). The CDR3 runs 15 residues. J gave up 2 bases and V 0 bases, and 1 base lay outside the gene matches. The CDR3 DNA is TGTGCCAGTAGTATAGACAGGGGGGGCAATCAGCCCCAGCATTTT. Protein: CASSIDRGGNQPQHF.

This clonotype appeared many times. The CDR3 nucleotides are TGCTCAGTCCGCTTAGCGGGTGTAGCCAAAAACATTCAGTACTTC. This sequence encodes CSVRLAGVAKNIQYF. The gene calls are TRBV20-1 and TRBJ2-4; TRBD2 agrees at 7 bases. The CDR3 covers 15 residues. Germline values: CDR1 DFQATT, CDR2 SNEGSKA (reference sequence).

V and J are TRBV29-1 and TRBJ2-1, with D unresolved. This CDR3 has 11 amino acids. Trimming cost V 4 bases and J 10 bases, with 11 bases left between them. CDR1 and CDR2 (germline): SQVTM, ANQGSEA. The DNA of the CDR3 is TGCAGCGTTGTTGCCACCTACGAGCAGTTCTTC. Amino acids: CSVVATYEQFF.

This clonotype has a single count. The germline gene is not matched at one end of the junction; a read error may be the cause. The rearrangement joins TRBV3-1 to TRBJ2-1; D gene unclear. CDR3 length: 12 amino acids. Germline V gene sequence: CDR1 LGHDT, CDR2 YNNKEL (reference sequence). CDR3 sequence reads: CACSDAGNEQFF. The CDR3 bases are TGTGCCTGCAGTGACGCAGGTAATGAGCAGTTCTTC.

A single count supports this clonotype. The genes are TRBV9 and TRBJ2-7, with no clear D. The CDR3 sequence is 14 residues long. The V and J ends lost 0 bases and 2 bases respectively, with 9 bases between them. Germline V gene sequence: CDR1 SGDLS, CDR2 YYNGEE. CDR3 DNA: TGTGCCAGCAGCGTAGGGAGTTTACCCTACGAGCAGTACTTC. It specifies CASSVGSLPYEQYF.

In this sample, this clonotype turned up once. The J gene is TRBJ2-7, the V gene TRBV5-6; D remains ambiguous. V lost 4 bases and J lost 3, with 11 bases in between. Germline V lookup: CDR1 SGHDT, CDR2 YYEEEE. The length of the CDR3 is 13 residues. The CDR3 nucleotides are TGTGCCAGCAGCCTAACATCCCACTACGAGCAGTACTTC. Amino acid sequence: CASSLTSHYEQYF. The full variable domain, rest sourced from reference TRBV5-6 and TRBJ2-7, is DAGVTQSPTHLIKTRGQQVTLRCSPKSGHDTVSWYQQALGQGPQFIFQYYEEEERQRGNFPDRFSGHQFPNYSSELNVNALLLGDSALYLCASSLTSHYEQYFGPGTRLTVT.

The chain combines TRBV9 with TRBJ2-1; D call uncertain. The CDR3 covers 18 residues. The germline V gene has CDR1 SGDLS and CDR2 YYNGEE. The V end was cut by 2 bases, the J end by 0 bases, with 18 bases between. This CDR3 is CASSVGYLGGGSYNEQFF. The DNA for the CDR3 is TGTGCCAGCAGCGTTGGTTATTTGGGTGGCGGCTCCTACAATGAGCAGTTCTTC.

This chain joins TRBV2 and TRBJ2-4; maybe TRBD2 (5 bases). With the DNA end fitting TRBJ2-5 better, the J assignment may be wrong. The CDR3 contains 14 residues. Per the germline V gene, CDR1 is SNHLY and CDR2 is FYNNEI. CDR3 in amino acids: CASSPRGYLETQYF. CDR3 bases: TGTGCCAGCAGTCCCCGGGGATACTTGGAGACCCAGTACTTC.

This clonotype came up a few times. This sequence joins TRBV30 and TRBJ1-2; D remains ambiguous. Germline CDR1 and CDR2: GTSNPN and SVGIG (reference sequence). CDR3 length: 11 amino acids. V was clipped by 2 bases and J by 6 bases, with 7 bases between them. This chain's CDR3 is CAWSHGDGYTF. The CDR3 DNA reads as TGTGCCTGGAGTCACGGGGATGGCTACACCTTC. Full variable domain (missing parts from reference TRBV30 and TRBJ1-2): SQTIHQWPATLVQPVGSPLSLECTVEGTSNPNLYWYRQAAGRGLQLLFYSVGIGQISSEVPQNLSASRPQDRQFILSSKKLLLSDSGFYLCAWSHGDGYTFGSGTRLTVV.

This rearrangement joins TRBV7-9 to TRBJ2-3; possible D gene TRBD1, 6 bases. Deletions cut 3 bases from V and 1 base from J, with 14 bases between. The CDR3 runs 16 residues. The germline V gene has CDR1 SEHNR and CDR2 FQNEAQ (reference sequence). The CDR3 loop is CASSFDRSWGTDTQYF. CDR3 sequence (DNA): TGTGCCAGCAGCTTCGACAGGTCGTGGGGCACAGATACGCAGTATTTT.

This chain joins TRBV5-1 and TRBJ2-4; 8 positions agree with TRBD2. J lost 0 bases, V lost 4 bases, and 3 bases had no gene match. The CDR3 is made up of 15 amino acids. Germline V gives CDR1 SGHRS, CDR2 YFSETQ. CDR3 sequence reads: CASSVSGGAKNIQYF. The CDR3 nucleotides read TGCGCCAGCAGCGTCAGCGGGGGAGCCAAAAACATTCAGTACTTC.

The chain links TRBV12-3 or TRBV12-4 to TRBJ2-1; TRBD1 agrees at 12 bases. The CDR3 has 15 amino acids. The J segment lost 7 bases and the V segment lost 3 bases, leaving 4 bases of the junction unmatched. The CDR3 spells CASSFTGQGANEQFF. CDR3 sequence (DNA): TGTGCCAGCAGTTTTACGGGACAGGGGGCTAATGAGCAGTTCTTC.

This chain connects TRBV13 to TRBJ2-7; TRBD1 aligns across 9 bases. This CDR3 is 12 amino acids long. Germline V gene sequence: CDR1 PRHDT, CDR2 FYEKMQ (reference sequence). V was clipped by 8 bases and J by 5 bases; unmatched bases: 4. The CDR3 loop is CASGTGYHEQYF. CDR3 bases: TGTGCCAGCGGGACAGGGTACCACGAGCAGTACTTC.

The V and J genes are TRBV20-1 and TRBJ2-1; D remains ambiguous. Trimming took 3 bases from V and 8 from J, leaving 20 bases between them. The CDR3 consists of 15 residues. The germline V gene encodes CDR1 DFQATT and CDR2 SNEGSKA (reference sequence). DNA for the CDR3: TGCAGTGCTAGTGGGCGAATCCGGGCTGACGATGAGCAGTTCTTC. Its protein product is CSASGRIRADDEQFF.

This clonotype was detected a few times. The chain recombines TRBV12-3 or TRBV12-4 with TRBJ1-1, with D uncertain. The CDR3 loop spans 14 amino acids. Between the trimmed V and J ends, which lost 6 bases and 0 bases, there was a span of 11 bases. The CDR3 DNA is TGTGCCAGCAGCCCGCGGAGGCTGAACACTGAAGCTTTCTTT. It codes for CASSPRRLNTEAFF.

The V and J genes are TRBV7-3 and TRBJ1-5; D gene uncertain. Germline assignment: CDR1 SGHTA and CDR2 FQGTGA. Trimming left V 3 bases short and J 2 bases short, with 14 bases between. The CDR3 runs to 16 residues. CDR3 amino acids: CASSFNGGIGNQPQHF. The DNA of the CDR3 is TGTGCCAGCAGCTTTAACGGAGGAATAGGCAATCAGCCCCAGCATTTT.